Listed below are T cell receptor beta chains from one sample, sequenced in a study of cytomegalovirus exposure and HLA in healthy donors. This table comes from immunoSEQ multiplex PCR, and its TCRdb copy is limited to in-frame clones, with some not included. This table has fewer than 70,000 clones, 83% appearing once. The sequencing sample was made of PBMCs. Receptors were obtained from a human donor in good health. CDR3s include the opening cysteine and the closing phenylalanine or tryptophan. The D gene is left open where the match is weak. The size field is filled for only some rows; it gives once, few, many or a size class.

TGTGCCAGCAGCCCCAGCCCGGGGGAGGGGAGTAGTGGCTACACCTTC | CASSPSPGEGSSGYTF | - | TRBV7-4 | - | TRBJ1-2 | 16
TGTGCCTGGACCCGGTCTTATGGCTACACCTTC | CAWTRSYGYTF | - | TRBV30 | - | TRBJ1-2 | 11
TGTGCCAGCAGCTTGGGAGGTTCAAACGAGCAGTACTTC | CASSLGGSNEQYF | - | TRBV7-9 | - | TRBJ2-7 | 13
TGTGCCATCAGCACGGGACTCCTTTCCTTCAATGAGCAGTTCTTC | CAISTGLLSFNEQFF | - | TRBV10-3 | - | TRBJ2-1 | 15
TGTGCCAGCAGTGAATATCGTGACACTGAAGCTTTCTTT | CASSEYRDTEAFF | - | TRBV2 | - | TRBJ1-1 | 13
TGTGCCAGCAGCCAAGATACCAGGGTAGCCAAAAACATTCAGTACTTC | CASSQDTRVAKNIQYF | - | TRBV4-2 | few | TRBJ2-4 | 16
TGTGCCAGCAAACAGGGTTCCGGGGAGCTGTTTTTT | CASKQGSGELFF | - | TRBV2 | - | TRBJ2-2 | 12
TGTGCCAGTACCCCCCGGGTGGGGACAGGGGGCACAGATACGCAGTATTTT | CASTPRVGTGGTDTQYF | TRBD1 | TRBV19 | - | TRBJ2-3 | 17
TGTGCCAGCAGCTTCACAGGTCCCGGGGAGCTGTTTTTT | CASSFTGPGELFF | - | TRBV11-3 | - | TRBJ2-2 | 13
TGTGCCAGCAGCTTAGATGGGACAGTCTCACCCCTCCACTTT | CASSLDGTVSPLHF | TRBD1 | TRBV11-2 | - | TRBJ1-6 | 14
TGTGCCAGCAGTTTAAGGAGAGGCCAGCCCCAGCATTTT | CASSLRRGQPQHF | - | TRBV27 | - | TRBJ1-5 | 13